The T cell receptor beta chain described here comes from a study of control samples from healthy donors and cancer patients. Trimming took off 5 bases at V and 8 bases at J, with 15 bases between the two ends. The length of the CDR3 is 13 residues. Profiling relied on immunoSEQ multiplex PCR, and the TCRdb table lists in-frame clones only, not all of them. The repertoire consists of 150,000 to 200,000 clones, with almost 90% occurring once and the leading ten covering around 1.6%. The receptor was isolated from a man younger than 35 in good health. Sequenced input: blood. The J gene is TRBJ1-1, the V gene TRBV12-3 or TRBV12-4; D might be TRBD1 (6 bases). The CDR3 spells CASSPWGQDEAFF. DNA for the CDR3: TGTGCCAGCAGTCCCTGGGGACAAGACGAAGCTTTCTTT.